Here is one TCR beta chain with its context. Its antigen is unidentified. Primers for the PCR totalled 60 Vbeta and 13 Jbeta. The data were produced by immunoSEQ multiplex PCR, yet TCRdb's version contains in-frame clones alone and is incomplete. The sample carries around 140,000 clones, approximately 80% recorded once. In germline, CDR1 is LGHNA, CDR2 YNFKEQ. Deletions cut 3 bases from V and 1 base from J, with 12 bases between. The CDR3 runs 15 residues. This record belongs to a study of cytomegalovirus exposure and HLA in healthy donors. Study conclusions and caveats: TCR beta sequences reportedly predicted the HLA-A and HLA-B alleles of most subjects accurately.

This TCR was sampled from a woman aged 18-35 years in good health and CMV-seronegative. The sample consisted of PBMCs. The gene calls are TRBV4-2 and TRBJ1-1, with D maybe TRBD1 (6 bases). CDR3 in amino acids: CASSQPGHRNTEAFF. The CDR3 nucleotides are TGTGCCAGCAGCCAGCCGGGACACAGGAACACTGAAGCTTTCTTT.